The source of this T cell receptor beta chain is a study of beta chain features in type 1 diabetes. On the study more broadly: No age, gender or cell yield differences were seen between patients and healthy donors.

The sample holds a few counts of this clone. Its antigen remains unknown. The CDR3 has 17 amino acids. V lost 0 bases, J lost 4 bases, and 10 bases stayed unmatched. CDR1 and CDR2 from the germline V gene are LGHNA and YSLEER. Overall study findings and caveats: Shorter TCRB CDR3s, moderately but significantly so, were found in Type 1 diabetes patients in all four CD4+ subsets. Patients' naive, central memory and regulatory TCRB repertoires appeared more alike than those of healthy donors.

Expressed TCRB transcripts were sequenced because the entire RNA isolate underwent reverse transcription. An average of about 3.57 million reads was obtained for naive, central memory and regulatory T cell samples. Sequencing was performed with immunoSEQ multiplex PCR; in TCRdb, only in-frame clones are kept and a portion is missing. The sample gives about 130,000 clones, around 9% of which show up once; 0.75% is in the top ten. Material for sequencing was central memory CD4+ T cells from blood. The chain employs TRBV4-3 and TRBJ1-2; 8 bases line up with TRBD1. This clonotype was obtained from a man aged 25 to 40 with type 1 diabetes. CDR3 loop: CASSQDRGQGAIYGYTF. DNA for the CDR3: TGCGCCAGCAGCCAAGATCGAGGGCAGGGGGCGATCTATGGCTACACCTTC.